This T cell receptor beta chain stems from a study of T cells after yellow fever vaccination. The CDR3 sequence is 19 residues long. Germline V gene data show CDR1 as SEHNR and CDR2 as FQNEAQ (reference sequence). V was cut by 2 bases and J by 6 bases, with 28 bases left in between. In making TCR cDNA, 5'RACE template switching added a universal primer site and UMIs to it. TCRdb called the 5' RACE reads again in MiXCR, with one record for every CDR3 protein. Here the sample spans some 260,000 distinct CDR3 sequences, about 5.2% being singletons. The rearrangement links TRBV7-9 to TRBJ1-1; tentative D call: TRBD1 (6 bases). The sample here was CD4+ T cells sorted from PBMCs, taken on the day of the yellow fever booster vaccination. This clonotype originated in a young man who received the YFV17D yellow fever vaccine. CDR3: CASSLRGGGATGMMSEAFF. In DNA, the CDR3 is TGTGCCAGCAGCTTAAGAGGGGGAGGGGCGACCGGGATGATGTCTGAAGCTTTCTTT.